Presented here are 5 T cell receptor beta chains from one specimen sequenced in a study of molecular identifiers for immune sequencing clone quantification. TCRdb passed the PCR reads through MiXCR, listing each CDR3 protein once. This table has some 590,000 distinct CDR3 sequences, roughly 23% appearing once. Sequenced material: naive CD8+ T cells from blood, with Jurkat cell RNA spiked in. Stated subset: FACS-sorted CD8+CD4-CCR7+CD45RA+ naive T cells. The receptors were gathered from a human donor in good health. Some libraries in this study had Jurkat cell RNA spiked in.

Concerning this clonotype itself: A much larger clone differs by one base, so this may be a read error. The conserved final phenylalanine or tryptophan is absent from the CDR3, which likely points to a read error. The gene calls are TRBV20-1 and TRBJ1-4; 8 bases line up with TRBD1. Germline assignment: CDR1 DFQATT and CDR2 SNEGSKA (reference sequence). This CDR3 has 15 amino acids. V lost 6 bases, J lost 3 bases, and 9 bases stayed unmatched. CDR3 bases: TGCAGTGCCCAACCAGGGGGCGGCTCTAATGAAAAACTGTTTCTT. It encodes CSAQPGGGSNEKLFL.

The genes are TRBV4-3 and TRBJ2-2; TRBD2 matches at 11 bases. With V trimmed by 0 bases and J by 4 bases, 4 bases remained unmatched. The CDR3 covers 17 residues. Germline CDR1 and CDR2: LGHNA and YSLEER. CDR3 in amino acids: CASSQDIGLAGTGELFF. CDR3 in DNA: TGCGCCAGCAGCCAAGATATAGGACTAGCGGGCACCGGGGAGCTGTTTTTT.

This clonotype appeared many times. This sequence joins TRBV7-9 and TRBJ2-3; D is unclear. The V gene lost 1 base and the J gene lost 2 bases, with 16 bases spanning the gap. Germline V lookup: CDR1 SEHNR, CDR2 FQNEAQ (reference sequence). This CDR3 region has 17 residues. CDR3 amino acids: CASSLVSGGTNTDTQYF. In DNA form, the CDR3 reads TGTGCCAGCAGCTTAGTGTCGGGCGGAACCAACACAGATACGCAGTATTTT.

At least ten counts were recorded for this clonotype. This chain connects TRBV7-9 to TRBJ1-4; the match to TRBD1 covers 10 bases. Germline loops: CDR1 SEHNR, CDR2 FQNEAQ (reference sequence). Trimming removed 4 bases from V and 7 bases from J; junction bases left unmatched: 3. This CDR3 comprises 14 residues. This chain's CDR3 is CASSSTGGSEKLFF. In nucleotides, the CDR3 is TGTGCCAGCAGCTCGACAGGGGGCTCTGAAAAACTGTTTTTT. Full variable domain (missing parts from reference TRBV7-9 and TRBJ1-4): DTGVSQNPRHKITKRGQNVTFRCDPISEHNRLYWYRQTLGQGPEFLTYFQNEAQLEKSRLLSDRFSAERPKGSFSTLEIQRTEQGDSAMYLCASSSTGGSEKLFFGSGTQLSVL.

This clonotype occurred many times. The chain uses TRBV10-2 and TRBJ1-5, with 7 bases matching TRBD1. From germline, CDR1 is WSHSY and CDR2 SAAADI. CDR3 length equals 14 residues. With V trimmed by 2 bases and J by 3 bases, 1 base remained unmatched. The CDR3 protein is CASSEDRDNQPQHF. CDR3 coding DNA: TGCGCCAGCAGTGAGGACAGGGACAATCAGCCCCAGCATTTT.